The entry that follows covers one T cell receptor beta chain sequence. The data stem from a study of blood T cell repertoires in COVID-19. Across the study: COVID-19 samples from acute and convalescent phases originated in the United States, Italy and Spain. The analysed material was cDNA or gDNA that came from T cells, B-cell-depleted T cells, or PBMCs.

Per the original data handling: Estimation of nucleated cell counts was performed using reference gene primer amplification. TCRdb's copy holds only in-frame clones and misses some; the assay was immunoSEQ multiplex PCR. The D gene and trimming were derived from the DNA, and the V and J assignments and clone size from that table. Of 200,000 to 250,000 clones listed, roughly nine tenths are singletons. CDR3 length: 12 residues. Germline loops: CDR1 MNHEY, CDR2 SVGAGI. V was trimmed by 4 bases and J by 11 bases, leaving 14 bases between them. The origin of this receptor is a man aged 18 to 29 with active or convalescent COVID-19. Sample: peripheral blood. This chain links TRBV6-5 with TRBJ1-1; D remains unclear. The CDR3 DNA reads TGTGCCAGCAGTTCCCTCATCCTCGGGGCTTTCTTT. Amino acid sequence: CASSSLILGAFF.